These 26 T cell receptor beta chains were all obtained from the same sample, sequenced in a study of metastatic and nonmetastatic thyroid tumors. Every patient was untreated before thyroid surgery. TCRdb reanalyzed the PCR reads with MiXCR. This table has under 25,000 clones, 13% appearing once. Sequenced sample: blood. The receptors were gathered from a female donor with papillary thyroid cancer or a benign thyroid nodule (not recorded which). Some clones in this sample may be carry-over from other donors' samples.

This clone has just a few counts. V usage is TRBV6-5 and J usage is TRBJ2-5, with TRBD1 matching 9 bases. CDR1 is MNHEY, CDR2 SVGAGI, per germline. The J segment lost 4 bases and the V segment lost 6 bases, leaving 3 bases of the junction unmatched. The CDR3 totals 13 residues. As DNA, the CDR3 is TGTGCCAGCAGACAGGGGGCAGGAGAGACCCAGTACTTC. This gives the protein CASRQGAGETQYF.

This clone was seen ten or more times. The chain recombines TRBV19 with TRBJ2-3; D gene uncertain. Germline V gene lookup returns CDR1 LNHDA and CDR2 SQIVND (reference sequence). Trimming removed 4 bases from V and 1 base from J, with 9 bases in between. This CDR3 has 14 residues. In nucleotides, the CDR3 is TGTGCCAGTAGTACCGCAGGAGGCACAGATACGCAGTATTTT. Residues: CASSTAGGTDTQYF. The variable domain in full, completed from reference TRBV19 and TRBJ2-3, reads DGGITQSPKYLFRKEGQNVTLSCEQNLNHDAMYWYRQDPGQGLRLIYYSQIVNDFQKGDIAEGYSVSREKKESFPLTVTSAQKNPTAFYLCASSTAGGTDTQYFGPGTRLTVL.

This clone was found many times. The genes are TRBV9 and TRBJ1-5; a possible D gene is TRBD1 (5 bases). CDR1 and CDR2 from the germline V gene are SGDLS and YYNGEE. CDR3 length equals 15 residues. The V gene lost 0 bases and the J gene lost 7 bases, with 14 bases spanning the gap. CDR3 sequence (DNA): TGTGCCAGCAGCGTAGACTCGAGGGGTGGGCAGCCCCAGCATTTT. Translation: CASSVDSRGGQPQHF.

The table lists this clone with many counts. CDR3 nucleotides: TGTGCCAGTAGTGCAGGGGACAGGGGCCGCGTTGATACGCAGTATTTT. Amino acid sequence: CASSAGDRGRVDTQYF. This chain uses TRBV19 with TRBJ2-3; the match to TRBD1 covers 10 bases. Germline V gene data show CDR1 as LNHDA and CDR2 as SQIVND (reference sequence). The CDR3 runs 16 residues. J lost 6 bases, V lost 5 bases, and 11 bases had no gene match.

This chain joins TRBV5-4 and TRBJ2-7; D tentatively reads TRBD1 or TRBD2 (6 bases each). The germline V and J ends were trimmed by 9 bases and 4 bases, with 20 bases remaining between them. Germline loops: CDR1 SGHNT, CDR2 YYREEE (reference sequence). CDR3 length: 14 residues. This CDR3 is CAISLDQGRYEQYF. The CDR3 bases are TGTGCCATTAGCTTGGATCAGGGGAGGTACGAGCAGTACTTC.

This clone was detected many times. The chain couples TRBV4-2 to TRBJ1-2; TRBD1 matches at 7 bases. Looked up from germline, CDR1 is LGHNA and CDR2 is YNFKEQ. The CDR3 has 13 amino acids. V shed 2 bases, J shed 8 bases, and the junction held 5 bases outside the gene matches. DNA of the CDR3: TGTGCCAGCAGCCAACTGGACAGGTCGGGCTACACCTTC. Amino acid sequence: CASSQLDRSGYTF.

This clone was counted at least ten times. This sequence joins TRBV28 and TRBJ1-5; D is possibly TRBD1 (6 bases). The CDR3 has 14 residues. Germline loops: CDR1 MDHEN, CDR2 SYDVKM. Trimming removed 6 bases from V and 5 bases from J, with 14 bases in between. CDR3 amino acids: CASRRPGAYQPQHF. The CDR3 DNA follows: TGTGCCAGCAGGAGACCAGGGGCCTATCAGCCCCAGCATTTT.

This clone was counted ten times or more. This chain connects TRBV3-1 to TRBJ2-5; 9 nucleotides line up with TRBD1. With 1 base clipped from V and 4 bases from J, the junction kept 7 bases outside the gene matches. CDR1 is LGHDT, CDR2 YNNKEL, per germline (reference sequence). This CDR3 is 16 amino acids long. The CDR3 nucleotides read TGTGCCAGCAGCCAAGTCGGACAGGGGCCTGGAGAGACCCAGTACTTC. Encoded protein: CASSQVGQGPGETQYF.

At least ten counts were recorded for this clone. V is TRBV7-3 and J is TRBJ2-2, with TRBD2 matching over 8 bases. The germline gives CDR1 SGHTA, CDR2 FQGTGA. The CDR3 has 16 residues. V was clipped by 5 bases and J by 8 bases; unmatched bases: 13. In nucleotides, the CDR3 is TGTGCCAGCAGCCGCACAGCGGGAGTCCTTCCTGGGGAGCTGTTTTTT. This codes for CASSRTAGVLPGELFF.

By sample fraction, this clone is medium-sized (0.01 to 0.1%). The rearrangement uses TRBV11-2 and TRBJ2-1; tentatively, D is TRBD2 (5 bases). In germline, CDR1 is SGHAT, CDR2 FQNNGV. CDR3 length: 15 amino acids. Trimming cost V 1 base and J 1 base, with 8 bases left between them. CDR3 sequence reads: CASSLGSGSYNEQFF. The CDR3 region has the DNA TGTGCCAGCAGCTTAGGGAGCGGATCCTACAATGAGCAGTTCTTC. Supplemented by reference TRBV11-2 and TRBJ2-1, the full variable domain reads EAGVAQSPRYKIIEKRQSVAFWCNPISGHATLYWYQQILGQGPKLLIQFQNNGVVDDSQLPKDRFSAERLKGVDSTLKIQPAKLEDSAVYLCASSLGSGSYNEQFFGPGTRLTVL.

This chain joins TRBV11-3 and TRBJ1-2; TRBD1 might be the D (5 bases). CDR1 is SGHNT, CDR2 YENEEA, per germline. The germline V and J ends were trimmed by 4 bases and 2 bases, with 14 bases remaining between them. The CDR3 extends over 15 amino acids. The CDR3 nucleotides read TGTGCCAGCAGCTCGAGCCTCAGGGTCAACTATGGCTACACCTTC. It encodes CASSSSLRVNYGYTF.

This clone has more than one count but fewer than ten. This chain connects TRBV12-3 or TRBV12-4 to TRBJ1-2; 10 bases align to TRBD1. Trimming took 0 bases from V and 4 from J; bases not matched to a gene: 5. The CDR3 length is 16 residues. DNA of the CDR3: TGTGCCAGCAGTTTAGCGGGGGGGACAGGGGCCTATGGCTACACCTTC. It translates to CASSLAGGTGAYGYTF.

This clone appeared a few times. This sequence joins TRBV12-3 or TRBV12-4 and TRBJ1-2; the match to TRBD1 covers 8 bases. This CDR3 contains 13 residues. Unmatched junction bases numbered 4, after V lost 3 bases and J lost 7 bases. CDR3 sequence: CASSLGQAGGYTF. DNA for the CDR3: TGTGCCAGCAGTTTGGGACAGGCAGGTGGCTACACCTTC.

The CDR3 loop reads CASSLGGTVTEAFF. The CDR3, as DNA: TGTGCCAGCAGCTTAGGGGGGACCGTTACTGAAGCTTTCTTT. This sequence joins TRBV11-2 and TRBJ1-1; weak D call: TRBD1 (5 bases). This CDR3 has 14 amino acids. The germline V and J ends were trimmed by 1 base and 5 bases, with 11 bases remaining between them. In germline, CDR1 is SGHAT, CDR2 FQNNGV.

This clone was picked up many times. This chain connects TRBV30 to TRBJ2-1; possible D gene TRBD2, 5 bases. The CDR3 sequence is 15 residues long. Trimming removed 1 base from V and 6 bases from J, with 16 bases in between. The germline V gene encodes CDR1 GTSNPN and CDR2 SVGIG (reference sequence). CDR3: CAWSGAGAPRNEQFF. In DNA, the CDR3 is TGTGCCTGGAGTGGGGCGGGTGCCCCACGCAATGAGCAGTTCTTC.

This clone was observed many times. Within the sample, other DNA sequences also encode this same CDR3. This chain links TRBV12-3 or TRBV12-4 with TRBJ2-1; 10 bases map to TRBD2. This CDR3 comprises 13 residues. V trimming: 10 bases; J trimming: 8 bases; junction bases outside the gene matches: 8. CDR3 bases: TGTGCCACTCTAGCGGGAGTGGGGGATGAGCAGTTCTTC. As protein: CATLAGVGDEQFF.

This clone turned up a few times. This may be a read error, as it is one base from a much larger clone. The gene calls are TRBV28 and TRBJ1-4; D might be TRBD1 (6 bases). V was shortened by 10 bases and J by 5 bases, with 17 bases between the two germline ends. There are 14 residues in the CDR3. The germline gives CDR1 MDHEN, CDR2 SYDVKM. This CDR3 is CANRAGTANEKLFF. CDR3 nucleotide sequence: TGTGCCAACAGGGCCGGGACCGCGAATGAAAAACTGTTTTTT.

This clone was recorded many times. The genes are TRBV5-1 and TRBJ2-2; perhaps TRBD1 as D (6 bases). The V and J ends lost 2 bases and 7 bases respectively, with 9 bases between them. Per the germline V gene, CDR1 is SGHRS and CDR2 is YFSETQ. CDR3 size: 13 residues. DNA of the CDR3: TGCGCCAGCAGCTTTTGGGGGCTCGGGGAGCTGTTTTTT. Amino acid sequence: CASSFWGLGELFF.

This clone was counted many times. This rearrangement joins TRBV5-1 to TRBJ2-1, with TRBD2 identical over 8 bases. The CDR3 runs to 14 residues. Germline trimming cut 8 bases from V and 2 bases from J; bases unmatched to any gene: 6. Germline V lookup: CDR1 SGHRS, CDR2 YFSETQ. CDR3 bases: TGCGCCAGTAAGCGGGAGCCTACCTACAATGAGCAGTTCTTC. Residues: CASKREPTYNEQFF.

The table lists this clone with a few counts. V is TRBV12-3 or TRBV12-4 and J is TRBJ1-1; D uncertain. With 3 bases removed from V and 0 bases from J, the gap between germline ends came to 8 bases. This CDR3 is 14 amino acids long. As DNA, the CDR3 is TGTGCCAGCAGTTTTGATGACGTGAACACTGAAGCTTTCTTT. This codes for CASSFDDVNTEAFF.

Ten or more counts support this clone. The V gene is TRBV9, the J gene TRBJ2-5; TRBD2 is a possible D gene (5 bases). This CDR3 has 14 residues. Trimming shortened V by 3 bases and J by 4 bases, and 13 bases separated the two germline ends. CDR1 and CDR2 from the germline V gene are SGDLS and YYNGEE. Written as DNA, the CDR3 is TGTGCCAGCAGCGGAGTACTAGAGGGAGAGACCCAGTACTTC. It codes for CASSGVLEGETQYF.

This clone was seen at least ten times. The chain links TRBV6-5 to TRBJ2-1; the match to TRBD2 covers 15 bases. There are 18 residues in the CDR3. CDR1 and CDR2 (germline): MNHEY, SVGAGI. After removal of 0 bases from V and 2 bases from J, the junction contained 2 bases not matched to a gene. CDR3 DNA sequence: TGTGCCAGCAGTTACTCAGGACTAGCGGGGGGGGCCTACAATGAGCAGTTCTTC. Its translation is CASSYSGLAGGAYNEQFF.

As for this clone: One end of the junction fails to match germline, which may point to a read error. The chain carries TRBV7-3 and TRBJ2-2, with a possible D match to TRBD2 (5 bases). The length of the CDR3 is 19 residues. Germline V lookup: CDR1 SGHTA, CDR2 FQGTGA. The CDR3 nucleotides read TGTGCCAGCAGCCTGACCTTACGACAATTCGGATCGAACACCGGGGAGCTGCTTTTT. Amino acid sequence: CASSLTLRQFGSNTGELLF.

This clone was seen at least ten times. The gene calls are TRBV30 and TRBJ2-1; the D is unclear. The CDR3 loop spans 11 amino acids. Trimming removed 0 bases at V and 10 bases at J, with 7 bases between. The germline CDR1 and CDR2 sequences are GTSNPN and SVGIG (reference sequence). DNA for the CDR3: TGTGCCTGGAGTGTACATGGGGAGCAGTTCTTC. This translates into CAWSVHGEQFF.

The chain carries TRBV6-1 and TRBJ2-3, with 7 bases lining up with TRBD1. The V gene end was trimmed by 7 bases and the J gene end by 0 bases; junction bases not matched to a gene: 10. Germline CDR1 and CDR2: MNHNS and SASEGT. The length of the CDR3 is 16 residues. The CDR3 nucleotides are TGTGCCAGCATGTGGGACAGTGGTTCTAGCACAGATACGCAGTATTTT. Translation: CASMWDSGSSTDTQYF.

This clone was seen repeatedly, ten times or more. The chain joins TRBV5-1 to TRBJ2-5; D is unresolved. V lost 2 bases and J lost 2, with 10 bases in between. Germline values: CDR1 SGHRS, CDR2 YFSETQ. CDR3 length equals 14 residues. The CDR3: CASSFGQFQETQYF. Written as DNA, the CDR3 is TGCGCCAGCAGCTTTGGGCAGTTTCAAGAGACCCAGTACTTC.